This entry lists 20 T cell receptor beta chains sequenced from one sample in a study of long-term antiretroviral therapy in people with HIV. Version v3.0 of the immunoSEQ assay ran at survey level. Libraries were prepared by immunoSEQ multiplex PCR; TCRdb keeps only in-frame clonotypes and omits some of them. The repertoire holds some 15,000 clones, with around four fifths as singletons. The material was unsorted PBMCs, obtained 1.8 years before starting antiretroviral therapy. Receptor source: a woman between 35 and 50 years old with HIV.

Concerning this clone: An end of the junction does not agree with germline; a read error may underlie this. This chain joins TRBV9 and TRBJ2-4, with 7 bases that match TRBD1. CDR1 SGDLS and CDR2 YYNGEE come from the germline V gene. The length of the CDR3 is 15 residues. The CDR3 DNA sequence: TGTGCCAGCAGCGTCCATGGGACAGCGGAAAAAATTCAGTACTTC. Translating gives CASSVHGTAEKIQYF.

V gene TRBV7-6 combines with J gene TRBJ2-7, with a tentative D call TRBD1 (6 bases). The germline CDR1 and CDR2 sequences are SGHVS and FNYEAQ. This CDR3 comprises 15 residues. V was cut by 1 base and J by 0 bases, with 10 bases left in between. The CDR3 sequence: CASSLGTESSYEQYF. DNA of the CDR3: TGTGCCAGCAGCTTAGGGACAGAGAGCTCCTACGAGCAGTACTTC.

The V call is TRBV5-1, the J call TRBJ1-1, with D maybe TRBD1 (6 bases). Germline V gives CDR1 SGHRS, CDR2 YFSETQ. This CDR3 spans 13 amino acids. V shed 6 bases and J shed 5 bases, with 14 bases lying between them. The CDR3 protein is CASTAGGRTEAFF. The DNA for the CDR3 is TGCGCCAGCACTGCCGGGGGCAGGACTGAAGCTTTCTTT. The full variable domain, completed using reference TRBV5-1 and TRBJ1-1, is KAGVTQTPRYLIKTRGQQVTLSCSPISGHRSVSWYQQTPGQGLQFLFEYFSETQRNKGNFPGRFSGRQFSNSRSEMNVSTLELGDSALYLCASTAGGRTEAFFGQGTRLTVV.

This chain links TRBV19 with TRBJ1-2; the D gene is possibly TRBD1 (5 bases). The CDR3 loop spans 13 amino acids. Trimming pared 7 bases from V and 4 bases from J, leaving 13 bases between. Germline V lookup: CDR1 LNHDA, CDR2 SQIVND (reference sequence). CDR3 in amino acids: CASTDRRVYGYTF. In nucleotides, the CDR3 is TGTGCCAGTACAGACAGAAGGGTCTATGGCTACACCTTC.

The chain has TRBV7-6 and TRBJ2-3, with D perhaps TRBD2 (6 bases). Germline values: CDR1 SGHVS, CDR2 FNYEAQ. The V end was cut by 5 bases, the J end by 0 bases, with 12 bases between. This CDR3 region has 15 residues. The CDR3 coding sequence is TGTGCCAGCAGCAAAGGAGGGTACAGCACAGATACGCAGTATTTT. It yields the protein CASSKGGYSTDTQYF.

The V call is TRBV29-1, the J call TRBJ2-5, with TRBD2 as a possible D gene (7 bases). Per germline, CDR1 SQVTM and CDR2 ANQGSEA. The V and J ends lost 4 bases and 2 bases respectively, with 14 bases between them. The CDR3 loop spans 14 amino acids. Here the CDR3 DNA reads TGCAGCGTTGGGGGGCTAGCGGCTCAAGAGACCCAGTACTTC. Encoded protein: CSVGGLAAQETQYF.

The chain joins TRBV2 to TRBJ2-5; D gene uncertain. V was cut by 5 bases and J by 2 bases, with 9 bases left in between. The CDR3 spans 13 residues. CDR1 and CDR2 (germline): SNHLY, FYNNEI. The CDR3 nucleotides are TGTGCCAGCAGTCTAGGGATACAAGAGACCCAGTACTTC. It codes for CASSLGIQETQYF.

The chain joins TRBV4-1 to TRBJ2-3; no clear D. The V gene lost 4 bases and the J gene lost 0 bases, with 14 bases spanning the gap. CDR3 length: 16 amino acids. From germline, CDR1 is MGHRA and CDR2 YSYEKL. CDR3 region: CASSRTERSSTDTQYF. CDR3 sequence (DNA): TGCGCCAGCAGCCGTACCGAGAGGTCTAGCACAGATACGCAGTATTTT.

The chain employs TRBV5-1 and TRBJ2-2; TRBD1 might be the D (6 bases). Germline assignment: CDR1 SGHRS and CDR2 YFSETQ. The CDR3 length is 14 residues. V was cut by 4 bases and J by 5 bases, with 12 bases left in between. This CDR3 reads CASSASTGTGELFF. The CDR3 DNA reads TGCGCCAGCAGCGCATCAACAGGGACCGGGGAGCTGTTTTTT.

The chain has TRBV14 and TRBJ2-7; D uncertain. The germline V gene encodes CDR1 SGHDN and CDR2 FVKESK. The CDR3 totals 13 residues. Trimming pared 3 bases from V and 6 bases from J, leaving 12 bases between. The DNA for the CDR3 is TGTGCCAGCAGCCAGGCCTTGAACGGCGAGCAGTACTTC. Amino acid sequence: CASSQALNGEQYF.

The rearrangement joins TRBV19 to TRBJ1-5; D unresolved. Trimming shortened V by 3 bases and J by 4 bases, and 7 bases separated the two germline ends. The length of the CDR3 is 13 residues. Germline V gene sequence: CDR1 LNHDA, CDR2 SQIVND (reference sequence). CDR3 in DNA: TGTGCCAGTAGTATCAGCAAGAATCAGCCCCAGCATTTT. This translates into CASSISKNQPQHF.

The V gene is TRBV7-2, the J gene TRBJ1-5; D remains unclear. Trimming removed 5 bases at V and 9 bases at J, with 8 bases between. Looked up from germline, CDR1 is SGHTA and CDR2 is FQGNSA. This CDR3 region has 11 residues. This CDR3 reads CASSIYGPQHF. Written as DNA, the CDR3 is TGTGCCAGCAGCATATATGGGCCCCAGCATTTT.

J is TRBJ2-7 and V is TRBV6-1, with no clear D. V gave up 6 bases and J gave up 2 bases, with 8 bases separating them. CDR3 size: 12 residues. Germline values: CDR1 MNHNS, CDR2 SASEGT. The DNA of the CDR3 is TGTGCCAGCAGGTACCTCACCTACGAGCAGTACTTC. Protein: CASRYLTYEQYF.

The chain carries TRBV18 and TRBJ2-5; D unresolved. The V end was cut by 4 bases, the J end by 4 bases, with 4 bases between. The CDR3 covers 11 residues. Germline V gene sequence: CDR1 KGHSH, CDR2 LQKENI. The CDR3 protein is CASSLAETQYF. CDR3 nucleotides: TGTGCCAGCTCACTTGCAGAGACCCAGTACTTC.

This clone was seen a handful of times. At the DNA level, this CDR3 is encoded by other sequences in the same sample as well. The gene calls are TRBV6-5 and TRBJ1-5, with 7 nucleotides matching TRBD1. J was trimmed by 2 bases and V by 2 bases; bases with no gene match: 0. CDR3 size: 14 residues. CDR1 is MNHEY, CDR2 SVGAGI, per germline. The chain's CDR3 is CASSYDRGNQPQHF. CDR3 in DNA: TGTGCCAGCAGTTACGACAGGGGCAATCAGCCCCAGCATTTT.

The chain carries TRBV4-3 and TRBJ1-1; D not resolved. Trimming removed 0 bases at V and 2 bases at J, with 13 bases between. Germline lookup yields CDR1 LGHNA and CDR2 YSLEER. The CDR3 totals 16 residues. This chain's CDR3 is CASSQELTVANTEAFF. Written as DNA, the CDR3 is TGCGCCAGCAGCCAAGAACTCACAGTCGCCAACACTGAAGCTTTCTTT.

The V call is TRBV29-1, the J call TRBJ1-1; D gene uncertain. The CDR3 loop spans 11 amino acids. Per the germline V gene, CDR1 is SQVTM and CDR2 is ANQGSEA. The germline V and J ends were trimmed by 6 bases and 4 bases, with 9 bases remaining between them. The CDR3 bases are TGCAGCGTGGCGTGGGCCACTGAAGCTTTCTTT. As protein: CSVAWATEAFF.

This clone was counted between two and nine times. This sequence joins TRBV28 and TRBJ1-2; no clear D gene. Germline values: CDR1 MDHEN, CDR2 SYDVKM. Trimming removed 6 bases from V and 5 bases from J, with 19 bases in between. This CDR3 has 15 amino acids. In DNA form, the CDR3 reads TGTGCCAGCAGCTCCGCCTCTGAAACGGTATATGGCTACACCTTC. Translating it yields CASSSASETVYGYTF.

The chain is built from TRBV5-5 and TRBJ1-5; 8 bases are a match to TRBD1. CDR1 and CDR2 (germline): SGHKS, YYEKEE (reference sequence). The CDR3 is 14 amino acids. The ends lost 5 bases at V and 2 bases at J; junction bases unmatched: 3. DNA of the CDR3: TGTGCCAGCAGTTCGGGACAGGGCAATCAGCCCCAGCATTTT. Protein product: CASSSGQGNQPQHF.

The chain employs TRBV9 and TRBJ1-3, with D maybe TRBD1 (5 bases). CDR3 length: 16 amino acids. Germline CDR1 is SGDLS and CDR2 is YYNGEE. The V gene lost 4 bases and the J gene lost 0 bases, with 14 bases spanning the gap. CDR3 sequence reads: CASSPHGGNSGNTIYF. As DNA, the CDR3 is TGTGCCAGCAGCCCCCATGGGGGGAACTCTGGAAACACCATATATTTT.